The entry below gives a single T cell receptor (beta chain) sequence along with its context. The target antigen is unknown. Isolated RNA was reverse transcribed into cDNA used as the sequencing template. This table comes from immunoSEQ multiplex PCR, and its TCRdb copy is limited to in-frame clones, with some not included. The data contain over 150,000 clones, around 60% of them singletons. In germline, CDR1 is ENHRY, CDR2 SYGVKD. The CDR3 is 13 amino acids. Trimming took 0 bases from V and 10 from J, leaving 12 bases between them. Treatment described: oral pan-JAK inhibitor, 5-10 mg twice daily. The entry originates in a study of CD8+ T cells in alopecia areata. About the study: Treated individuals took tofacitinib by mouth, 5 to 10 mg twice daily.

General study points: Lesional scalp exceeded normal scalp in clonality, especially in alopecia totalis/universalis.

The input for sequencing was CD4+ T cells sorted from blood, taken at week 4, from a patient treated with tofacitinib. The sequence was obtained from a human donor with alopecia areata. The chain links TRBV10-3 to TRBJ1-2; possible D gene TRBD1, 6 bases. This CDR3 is CAISESGTPVYTF. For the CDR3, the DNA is TGTGCCATCAGTGAGTCAGGGACACCAGTCTACACCTTC.